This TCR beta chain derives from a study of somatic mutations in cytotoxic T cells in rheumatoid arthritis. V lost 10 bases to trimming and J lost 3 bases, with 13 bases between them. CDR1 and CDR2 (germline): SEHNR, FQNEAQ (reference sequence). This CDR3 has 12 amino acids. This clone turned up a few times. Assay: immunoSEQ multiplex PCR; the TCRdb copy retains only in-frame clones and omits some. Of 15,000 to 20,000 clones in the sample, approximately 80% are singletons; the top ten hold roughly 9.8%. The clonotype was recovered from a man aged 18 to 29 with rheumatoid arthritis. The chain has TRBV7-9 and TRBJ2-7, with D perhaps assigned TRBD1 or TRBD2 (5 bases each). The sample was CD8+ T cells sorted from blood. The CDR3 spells CATGAGYYEQYF. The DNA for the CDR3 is TGTGCCACCGGGGCCGGATACTACGAGCAGTACTTC.